This record looks at one T cell receptor (beta chain) sequence and its context. This entry is derived from a study of shared T cell receptors in the human thymus. Only in-frame clones appear in the TCRdb table, and some are missing; sequencing was by immunoSEQ multiplex PCR. The sample lists hundreds of thousands of clones, approximately 80% occurring once. This sample was also put to use in a study of human thymus T cells. That report notes: Thymic and blood repertoires seemed to favor certain V and J genes.

Material for sequencing was thymocytes. The TCR originated in a boy in the first two years of life with a congenital heart defect.

The DNA of the CDR3 is TGCGCCAGCGCTCTTAAACAGGAGAGCAATCAGCCCCAGCATTTT. It is translated as CASALKQESNQPQHF. The chain has TRBV4-1 and TRBJ1-5, with TRBD1 as a possible D gene (5 bases). Germline CDR1 MGHRA, CDR2 YSYEKL. The CDR3 is 15 residues long. Trimming left V 8 bases short and J 1 base short, with 15 bases between.